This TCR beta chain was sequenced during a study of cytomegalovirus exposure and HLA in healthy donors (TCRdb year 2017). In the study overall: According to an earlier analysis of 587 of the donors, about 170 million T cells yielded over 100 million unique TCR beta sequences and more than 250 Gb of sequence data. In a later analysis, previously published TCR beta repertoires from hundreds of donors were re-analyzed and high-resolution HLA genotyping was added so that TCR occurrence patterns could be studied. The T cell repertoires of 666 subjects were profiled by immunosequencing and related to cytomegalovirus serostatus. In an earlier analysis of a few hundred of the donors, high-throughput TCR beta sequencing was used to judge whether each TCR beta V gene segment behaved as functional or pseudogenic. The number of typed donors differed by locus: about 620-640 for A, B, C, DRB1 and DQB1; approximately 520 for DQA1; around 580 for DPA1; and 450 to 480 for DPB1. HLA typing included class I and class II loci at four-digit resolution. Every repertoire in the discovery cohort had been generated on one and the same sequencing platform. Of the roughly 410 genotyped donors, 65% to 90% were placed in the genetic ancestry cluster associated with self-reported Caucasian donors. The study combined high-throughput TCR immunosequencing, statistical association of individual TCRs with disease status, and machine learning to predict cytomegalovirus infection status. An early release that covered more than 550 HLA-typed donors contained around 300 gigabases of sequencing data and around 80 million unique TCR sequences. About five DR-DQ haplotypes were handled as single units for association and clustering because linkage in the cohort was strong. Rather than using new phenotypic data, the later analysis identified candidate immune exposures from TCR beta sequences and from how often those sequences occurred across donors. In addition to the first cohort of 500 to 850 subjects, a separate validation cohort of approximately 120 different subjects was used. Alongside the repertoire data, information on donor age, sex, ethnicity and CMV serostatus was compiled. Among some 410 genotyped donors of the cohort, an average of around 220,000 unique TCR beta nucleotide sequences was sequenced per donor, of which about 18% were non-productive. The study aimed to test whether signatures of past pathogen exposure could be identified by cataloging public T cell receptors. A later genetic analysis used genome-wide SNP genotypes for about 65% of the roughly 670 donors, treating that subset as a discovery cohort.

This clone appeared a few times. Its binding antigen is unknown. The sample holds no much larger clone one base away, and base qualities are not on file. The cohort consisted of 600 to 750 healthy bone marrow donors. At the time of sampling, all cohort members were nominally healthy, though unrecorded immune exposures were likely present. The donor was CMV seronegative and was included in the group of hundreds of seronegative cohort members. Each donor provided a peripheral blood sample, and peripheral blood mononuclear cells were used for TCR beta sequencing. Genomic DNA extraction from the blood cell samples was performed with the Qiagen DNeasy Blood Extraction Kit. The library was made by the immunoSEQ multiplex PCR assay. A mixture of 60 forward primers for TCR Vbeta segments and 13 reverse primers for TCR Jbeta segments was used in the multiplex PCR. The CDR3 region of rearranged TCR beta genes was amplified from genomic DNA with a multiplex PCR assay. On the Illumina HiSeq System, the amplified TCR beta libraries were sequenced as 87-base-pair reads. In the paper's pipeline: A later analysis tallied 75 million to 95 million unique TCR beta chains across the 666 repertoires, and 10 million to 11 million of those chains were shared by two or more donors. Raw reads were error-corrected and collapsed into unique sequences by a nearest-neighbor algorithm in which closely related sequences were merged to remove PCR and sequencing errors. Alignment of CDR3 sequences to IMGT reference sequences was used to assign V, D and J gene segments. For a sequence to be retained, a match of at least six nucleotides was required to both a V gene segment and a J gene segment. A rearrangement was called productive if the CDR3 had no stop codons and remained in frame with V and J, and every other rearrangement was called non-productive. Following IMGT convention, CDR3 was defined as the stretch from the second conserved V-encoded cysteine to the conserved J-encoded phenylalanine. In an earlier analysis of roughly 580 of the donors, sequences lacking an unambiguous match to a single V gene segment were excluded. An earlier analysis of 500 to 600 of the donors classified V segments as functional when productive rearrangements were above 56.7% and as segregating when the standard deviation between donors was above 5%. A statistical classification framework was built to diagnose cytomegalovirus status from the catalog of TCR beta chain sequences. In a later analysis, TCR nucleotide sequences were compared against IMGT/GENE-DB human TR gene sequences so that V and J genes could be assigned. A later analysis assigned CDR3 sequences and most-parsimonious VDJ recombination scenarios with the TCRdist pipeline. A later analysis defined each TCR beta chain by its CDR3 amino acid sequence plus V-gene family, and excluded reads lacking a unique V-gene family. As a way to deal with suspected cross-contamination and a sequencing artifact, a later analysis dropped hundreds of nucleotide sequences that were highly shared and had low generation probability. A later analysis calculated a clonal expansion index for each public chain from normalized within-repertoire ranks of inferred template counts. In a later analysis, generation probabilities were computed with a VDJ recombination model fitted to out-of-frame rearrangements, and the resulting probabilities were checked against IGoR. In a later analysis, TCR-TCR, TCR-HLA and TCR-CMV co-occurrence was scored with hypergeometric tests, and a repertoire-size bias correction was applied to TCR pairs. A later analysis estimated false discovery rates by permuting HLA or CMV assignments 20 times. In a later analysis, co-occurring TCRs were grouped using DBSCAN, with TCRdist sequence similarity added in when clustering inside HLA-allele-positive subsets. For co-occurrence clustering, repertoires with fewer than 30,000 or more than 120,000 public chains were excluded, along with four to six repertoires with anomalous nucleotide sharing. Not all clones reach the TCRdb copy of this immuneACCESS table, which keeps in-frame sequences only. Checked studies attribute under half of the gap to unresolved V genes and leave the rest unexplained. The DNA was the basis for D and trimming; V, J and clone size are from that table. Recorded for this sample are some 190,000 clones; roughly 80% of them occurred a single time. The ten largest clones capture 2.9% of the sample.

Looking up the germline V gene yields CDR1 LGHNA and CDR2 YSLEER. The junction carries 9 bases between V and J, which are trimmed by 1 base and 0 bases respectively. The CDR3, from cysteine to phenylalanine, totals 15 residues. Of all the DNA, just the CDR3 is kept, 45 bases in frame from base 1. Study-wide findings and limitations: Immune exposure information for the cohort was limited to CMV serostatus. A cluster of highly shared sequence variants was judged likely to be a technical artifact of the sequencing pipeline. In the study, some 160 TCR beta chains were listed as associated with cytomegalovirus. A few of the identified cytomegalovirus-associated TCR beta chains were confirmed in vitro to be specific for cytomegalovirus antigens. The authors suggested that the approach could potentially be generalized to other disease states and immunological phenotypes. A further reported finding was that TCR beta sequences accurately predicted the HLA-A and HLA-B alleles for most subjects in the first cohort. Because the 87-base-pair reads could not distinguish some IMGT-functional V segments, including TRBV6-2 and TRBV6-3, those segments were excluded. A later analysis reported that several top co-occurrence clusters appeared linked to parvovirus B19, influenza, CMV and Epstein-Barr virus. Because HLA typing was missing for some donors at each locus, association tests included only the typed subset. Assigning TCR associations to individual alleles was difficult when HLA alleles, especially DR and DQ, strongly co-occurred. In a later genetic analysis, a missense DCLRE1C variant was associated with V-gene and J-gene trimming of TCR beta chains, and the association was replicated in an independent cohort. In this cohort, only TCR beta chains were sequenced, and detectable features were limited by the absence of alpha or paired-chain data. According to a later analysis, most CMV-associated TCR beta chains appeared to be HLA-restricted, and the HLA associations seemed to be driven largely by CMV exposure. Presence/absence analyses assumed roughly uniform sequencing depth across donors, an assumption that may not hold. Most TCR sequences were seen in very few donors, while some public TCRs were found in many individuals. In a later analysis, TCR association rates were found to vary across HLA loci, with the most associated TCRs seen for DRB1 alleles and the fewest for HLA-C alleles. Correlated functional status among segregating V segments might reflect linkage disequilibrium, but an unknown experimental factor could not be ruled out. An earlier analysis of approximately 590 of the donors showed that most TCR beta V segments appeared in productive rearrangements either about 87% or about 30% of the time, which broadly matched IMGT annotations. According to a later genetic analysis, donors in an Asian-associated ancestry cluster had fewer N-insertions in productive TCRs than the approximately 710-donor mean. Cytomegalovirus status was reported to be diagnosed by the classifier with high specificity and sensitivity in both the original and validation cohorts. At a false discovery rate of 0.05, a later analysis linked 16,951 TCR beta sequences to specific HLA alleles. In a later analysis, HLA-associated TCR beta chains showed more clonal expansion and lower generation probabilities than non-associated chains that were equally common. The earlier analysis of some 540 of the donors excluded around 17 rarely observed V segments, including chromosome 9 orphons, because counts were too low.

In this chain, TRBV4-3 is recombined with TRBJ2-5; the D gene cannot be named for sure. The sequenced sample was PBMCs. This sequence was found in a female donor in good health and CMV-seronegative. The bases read TGCGCCAGCAGCCAAGGAATGCAGGACCAAGAGACCCAGTACTTC. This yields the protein CASSQGMQDQETQYF.